This entry features one T cell receptor (beta chain) sequence. The CDR3 runs to 13 residues. The germline V gene encodes CDR1 MNHNY and CDR2 SVGAGI (reference sequence). With V trimmed by 5 bases and J by 10 bases, 8 bases remained unmatched. This entry comes from a study of blood T cell repertoires in COVID-19. Data came from immunoSEQ multiplex PCR; TCRdb stores just in-frame clones and leaves some out. The profile shows hundreds of thousands of clones, over 80% of them singletons. The source material was peripheral blood. The origin of this receptor is a woman aged 18-35 years with acute or convalescent COVID-19. The rearrangement joins TRBV6-6 to TRBJ1-1; 9 bases map to TRBD1. The CDR3 spells CASSARDRERAFF. The DNA for the CDR3 is TGTGCCAGCAGTGCCCGGGACAGGGAACGAGCTTTCTTT.